A selection of T cell receptor beta chains follows, all from one sample in a study of blood T cell repertoires in COVID-19. The data were produced by immunoSEQ multiplex PCR, yet TCRdb's version contains in-frame clones alone and is incomplete. The data show 240,000 or so clones, with roughly 79% seen just once and 7.5% held by the top ten. Sequenced input: peripheral blood. The receptors derive from a woman aged 80 or over with COVID-19, enrolled during active disease. The CDR3 runs from the conserved cysteine through the conserved F or W. Fields, in order: CDR3 length, clone size, J gene, D gene, V gene, CDR3 DNA, CDR3 protein. A D gene is named only where the DNA matches it firmly. Not all rows give a size; the values are once, few, many and, for expanded clones, a class.

14 | - | TRBJ1-6 | - | TRBV28 | TGTGCCAGCAGTCACGGGACTAATAATTCACCCCTCCACTTT | CASSHGTNNSPLHF
16 | - | TRBJ1-3 | - | TRBV18 | TGTGCCAGCTCACCAGCAAGTTCGAGGCACGGAAACACCATATATTTT | CASSPASSRHGNTIYF
12 | once | TRBJ2-7 | TRBD2 | TRBV28 | TGTGCCAGCACTAGCGGGAGGTTCGAGCAGTACTTC | CASTSGRFEQYF
15 | few | TRBJ1-1 | - | TRBV30 | TGTGCCTGGAGTGTAGGGGCAGGTGGGAACACTGAAGCTTTCTTT | CAWSVGAGGNTEAFF
16 | - | TRBJ2-1 | TRBD2 | TRBV14 | TGTGCCAGCAGCCCCCCGGGACTAGCGGGGGTTAGGGAGCAGTTCTTC | CASSPPGLAGVREQFF
17 | - | TRBJ1-5 | - | TRBV6-1 | TGTGCCAGCAGTGAAGGGTACAGGGTCGGCAGCAATCAGCCCCAGCATTTT | CASSEGYRVGSNQPQHF
15 | - | TRBJ2-1 | - | TRBV7-3 | TGTGCCAGCAGCTTGGTTGGGGCAGGGTTAAATGAGCAGTTCTTC | CASSLVGAGLNEQFF
14 | - | TRBJ1-1 | TRBD1 | TRBV28 | TGTGCCAGCAGGACGACTCGACAGGGGGCGATGGCTTTCTTT | CASRTTRQGAMAFF
14 | - | TRBJ1-4 | - | TRBV11-2 | TGTGCCAGCAGCCGCGGGACCCCACGAGAAAAACTGTTTTTT | CASSRGTPREKLFF
16 | once | TRBJ2-6 | TRBD1 | TRBV3-1/TRBV3-2 | TGTGCCAGCCGACAGGGGATTAACTCTGGGGCCAACGTCCTGGCTTTC | CASRQGINSGANVLAF
16 | - | TRBJ1-5 | - | TRBV27 | TGTGCCAGCAGTTTAGGTGGTCGTAGTTTCAATCAGCCCCAGCATTTT | CASSLGGRSFNQPQHF
15 | - | TRBJ1-1 | TRBD1 | TRBV10-2 | TGCGCCAGCAGTGAGGTCTCGACAGGGAAGACTGAAGCTTTCTTT | CASSEVSTGKTEAFF
15 | once | TRBJ1-6 | - | TRBV3-1/TRBV3-2 | TGTGCCAGCAGCCTCTCCTCGGGATATAATTCACCCCTCCACTTT | CASSLSSGYNSPLHF
12 | - | TRBJ1-1 | - | TRBV30 | TGTGCCTGGACCGCTAAATACACTGAAGCTTTCTTT | CAWTAKYTEAFF
15 | once | TRBJ2-7 | - | TRBV1 | TGCACCAGCAGAGGACTAGCGGGAGTGTTCGCCGAGCAGTACTTC | CTSRGLAGVFAEQYF
13 | - | TRBJ1-4 | - | TRBV3-1/TRBV3-2 | TGTGCCAGCAGCCAACGGGAAGGAGAAAAACTGTTTTTT | CASSQREGEKLFF
15 | - | TRBJ2-3 | TRBD2 | TRBV18 | TGTGCCAGCTCACGTATACTAGCGAGGGCAGATACGCAGTATTTT | CASSRILARADTQYF
15 | - | TRBJ2-7 | TRBD2 | TRBV6-5 | TGTGCCAGCGCAGCGGGAGGACTGGGCTCCTACGAGCAGTACTTC | CASAAGGLGSYEQYF
14 | - | TRBJ2-1 | - | TRBV2 | TGTGCCAGCAGCATCGACCAGGGGCGGGATGAGCAGTTCTTC | CASSIDQGRDEQFF
15 | - | TRBJ1-1 | - | TRBV29-1 | TGCAGCGTTGAAGTTGATGGGGGCATGGACACTGAAGCTTTCTTT | CSVEVDGGMDTEAFF
15 | - | TRBJ1-1 | - | TRBV6-5 | TGTGCCAGCAGTTACTCGCCAGATTGGAACACTGAAGCTTTCTTT | CASSYSPDWNTEAFF
15 | - | TRBJ2-3 | - | TRBV7-9 | TGTGCCAGCAGCCGGGGGTCGTTGTTCACAGATACGCAGTATTTT | CASSRGSLFTDTQYF
15 | - | TRBJ1-4 | - | TRBV13 | TGTGCCAGCAGCCCCTCCAGGGGTACCAATGAAAAACTGTTTTTT | CASSPSRGTNEKLFF
18 | - | TRBJ2-6 | TRBD1 | TRBV7-2 | TGTGCCAGCAGCCCGTCCGGGACAGGCAGCTCTGGGGCCAACGTCCTGACTTTC | CASSPSGTGSSGANVLTF
14 | - | TRBJ1-1 | - | TRBV3-1/TRBV3-2 | TGTGCCAGCAGACAACAGGCAATGAACACTGAAGCTTTCTTT | CASRQQAMNTEAFF
16 | - | TRBJ2-2 | TRBD2 | TRBV2 | TGTGCCAGCAGTGCCACTAGCGGGGGGAACACCGGGGAGCTGTTTTTT | CASSATSGGNTGELFF
14 | - | TRBJ1-1 | - | TRBV19 | TGTGCCAGTAGTGAGGTCAACATGAACACTGAAGCTTTCTTT | CASSEVNMNTEAFF
14 | - | TRBJ1-3 | - | TRBV30 | TGTGCCGCATCAGGGGTTGGGTCTGGAAACACCATATATTTT | CAASGVGSGNTIYF
14 | - | TRBJ1-2 | - | TRBV3-1/TRBV3-2 | TGTGCCAGCAGCCACGGACAGACTTCCTATGGCTACACCTTC | CASSHGQTSYGYTF
13 | few | TRBJ1-2 | - | TRBV3-1/TRBV3-2 | TGTGCCAGCAGCCAAGGGACAGCCTATGGCTACACCTTC | CASSQGTAYGYTF
12 | - | TRBJ2-1 | - | TRBV27 | TGTGCCAGCACCACTCGAGCGTCGGAGCAGTTCTTC | CASTTRASEQFF
15 | - | TRBJ2-7 | TRBD1 | TRBV30 | TGTGCCTGGAGCTGGGTCGGGACAGGGACGTACGAGCAGTACTTC | CAWSWVGTGTYEQYF
12 | - | TRBJ2-7 | - | TRBV29-1 | TGCAGCGTTGCTCGTACTCCCTACGAGCAGTACTTC | CSVARTPYEQYF
15 | - | TRBJ1-4 | - | TRBV24-1 | TGTGCCACCACTGAACCCGGGGGAACTAATGAAAAACTGTTTTTT | CATTEPGGTNEKLFF
17 | - | TRBJ1-2 | - | TRBV27 | TGTGCCAGCAGTTCCCGCAGGGATTTGACCCTTTACTATGGCTACACCTTC | CASSSRRDLTLYYGYTF
16 | - | TRBJ1-3 | - | TRBV7-9 | TGTGCCAGCAGCTTAGTGTCGACGAGGGAAAGCAACACCATATATTTT | CASSLVSTRESNTIYF
13 | - | TRBJ1-1 | TRBD1 | TRBV19 | TGTGCCAGTACGAGACAGGGCAACACTGAAGCTTTCTTT | CASTRQGNTEAFF
16 | once | TRBJ1-2 | - | TRBV6-5 | TGTGCCAGCAGTTATCCGGGTCAACAAGCTAACTATGGCTACACCTTC | CASSYPGQQANYGYTF
14 | few | TRBJ2-1 | - | TRBV30 | TGTGCCTGGAACTCACTTTTAACCTACAATGAGCAGTTCTTC | CAWNSLLTYNEQFF
12 | - | TRBJ1-2 | - | TRBV11-2 | TGTGCCAGCAGCTCGACAGGTTATGGCTACACCTTC | CASSSTGYGYTF
12 | - | TRBJ2-7 | - | TRBV24-1 | TGTTTACAGGTATTCAGGTCCTACGAGCAGTACTTC | CLQVFRSYEQYF
15 | - | TRBJ2-2 | TRBD2 | TRBV6-5 | TGTGCCAGCAGTTACGCGGGGGGGTACACCGGGGAGCTGTTTTTT | CASSYAGGYTGELFF
12 | - | TRBJ1-4 | - | TRBV7-9 | TGTGCCAGCAGCTCCCTTAATGAAAAACTGTTTTTT | CASSSLNEKLFF
18 | - | TRBJ1-2 | - | TRBV18 | TGTGCCAGCTCACCCGGCCTGGGGGGAGACAGAGCTAACTATGGCTACACCTTC | CASSPGLGGDRANYGYTF
15 | - | TRBJ2-1 | TRBD2 | TRBV28 | TGTGCCAGCTCCCGGGGGGGGAGCTCCTACAATGAGCAGTTCTTC | CASSRGGSSYNEQFF
16 | - | TRBJ2-7 | TRBD2 | TRBV7-3 | TGTGCCAGCAGCTTAACCGGGACTAGCGGCACCTACGAGCAGTACTTC | CASSLTGTSGTYEQYF
12 | - | TRBJ1-2 | TRBD1 | TRBV2 | TGTGCCAGCCGACAGGGCGACTATGGCTACACCTTC | CASRQGDYGYTF
17 | - | TRBJ2-1 | - | TRBV13 | TGTGCCAGCAGCCCGCGGAATCCTTTCAGCTCCTACAATGAGCAGTTCTTC | CASSPRNPFSSYNEQFF
14 | - | TRBJ2-7 | - | TRBV2 | TGTGCCAGCAGGGGGACGGGGGTTACCTACGAGCAGTACTTC | CASRGTGVTYEQYF
15 | once | TRBJ1-4 | - | TRBV28 | TGTGCCAGCAGTCGGCGCGGTTCAACTAATGAAAAACTGTTTTTT | CASSRRGSTNEKLFF
12 | - | TRBJ2-7 | - | TRBV10-3 | TGTGCCATCAAGGGGCAATTCAACGAGCAGTACTTC | CAIKGQFNEQYF
15 | few | TRBJ1-5 | - | TRBV7-9 | TGTGCCAGCAGCTTAGACAGGACCAGCAATCAGCCCCAGCATTTT | CASSLDRTSNQPQHF